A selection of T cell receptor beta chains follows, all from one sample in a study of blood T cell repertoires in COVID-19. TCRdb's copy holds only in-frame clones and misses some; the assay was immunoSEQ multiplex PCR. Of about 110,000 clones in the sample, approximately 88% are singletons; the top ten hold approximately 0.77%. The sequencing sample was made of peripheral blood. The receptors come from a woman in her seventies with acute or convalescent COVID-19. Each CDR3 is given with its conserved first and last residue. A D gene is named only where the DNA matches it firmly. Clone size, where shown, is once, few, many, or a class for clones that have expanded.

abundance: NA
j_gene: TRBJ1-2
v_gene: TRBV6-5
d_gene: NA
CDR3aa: CASKREQGPYGYTF
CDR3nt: TGTGCCAGCAAAAGAGAACAGGGCCCCTATGGCTACACCTTC

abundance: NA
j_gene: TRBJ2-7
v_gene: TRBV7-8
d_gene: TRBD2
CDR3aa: CASSLKASGRIYEQYF
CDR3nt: TGTGCCAGCAGCTTAAAGGCTAGCGGGAGGATTTACGAGCAGTACTTC

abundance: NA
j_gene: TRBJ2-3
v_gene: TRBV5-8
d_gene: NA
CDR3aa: CASSWGGIDTQYF
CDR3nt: TGTGCCAGCAGCTGGGGCGGAATTGATACGCAGTATTTT

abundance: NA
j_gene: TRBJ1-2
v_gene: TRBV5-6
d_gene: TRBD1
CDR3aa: CASSLGQGYGDYGYTF
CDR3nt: TGTGCCAGCAGCTTGGGACAGGGCTACGGAGACTATGGCTACACCTTC

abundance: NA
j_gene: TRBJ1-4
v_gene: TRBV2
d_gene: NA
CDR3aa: CASSARQAATNEKLFF
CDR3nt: TGTGCCAGCAGTGCGAGACAGGCTGCAACTAATGAAAAACTGTTTTTT

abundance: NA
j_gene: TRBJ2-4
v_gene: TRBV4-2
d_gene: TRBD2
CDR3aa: CASSQDRGGGADKNIQYF
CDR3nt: TGTGCCAGCAGCCAAGATCGGGGCGGGGGGGCCGACAAAAACATTCAGTACTTC

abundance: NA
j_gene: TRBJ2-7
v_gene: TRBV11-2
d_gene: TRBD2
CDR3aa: CASSLALAGGYEQYF
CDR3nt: TGTGCCAGCAGCTTAGCGCTAGCGGGAGGGTACGAGCAGTACTTC

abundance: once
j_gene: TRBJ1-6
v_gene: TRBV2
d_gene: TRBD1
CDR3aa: CASSETGALNSPLHF
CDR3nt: TGTGCCAGCAGTGAAACAGGGGCCCTAAATTCACCCCTCCACTTT

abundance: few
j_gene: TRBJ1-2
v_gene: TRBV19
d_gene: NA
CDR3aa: CASSPNPSGTDYGYTF
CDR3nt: TGTGCCAGTAGCCCCAACCCTTCCGGGACTGATTATGGCTACACCTTC

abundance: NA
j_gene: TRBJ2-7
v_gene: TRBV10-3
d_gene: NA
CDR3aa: CAISETGYLYEQYF
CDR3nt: TGTGCCATCAGCGAGACAGGTTATCTATACGAGCAGTACTTC

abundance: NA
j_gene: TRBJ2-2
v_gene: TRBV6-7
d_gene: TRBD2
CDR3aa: CASSYTSGGATGELFF
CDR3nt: TGTGCCAGCAGTTACACTAGCGGGGGGGCCACCGGGGAGCTGTTTTTT

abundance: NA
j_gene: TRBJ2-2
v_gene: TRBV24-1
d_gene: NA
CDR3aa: CATSGHSDTGELFF
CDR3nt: TGTGCCACCAGTGGGCACAGTGACACCGGGGAGCTGTTTTTT

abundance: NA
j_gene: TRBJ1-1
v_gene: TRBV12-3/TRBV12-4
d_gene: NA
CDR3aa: CASSFREGTEAFF
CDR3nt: TGTGCCAGCAGTTTTCGAGAGGGCACTGAAGCTTTCTTT

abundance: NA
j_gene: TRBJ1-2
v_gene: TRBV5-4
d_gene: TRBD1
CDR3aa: CASSYRTGLYGYTF
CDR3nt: TGTGCCAGCAGCTACAGGACAGGGCTCTATGGCTACACCTTC

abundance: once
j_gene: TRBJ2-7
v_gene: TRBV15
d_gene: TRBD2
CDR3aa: CATSRGGRGGSYEQYF
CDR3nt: TGTGCCACCAGCAGAGGTGGGAGGGGAGGTAGCTACGAGCAGTACTTC

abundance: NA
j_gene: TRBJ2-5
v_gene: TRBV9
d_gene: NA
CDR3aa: CASSFLGQTQETQYF
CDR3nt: TGTGCCAGCAGCTTCTTAGGACAGACTCAAGAGACCCAGTACTTC

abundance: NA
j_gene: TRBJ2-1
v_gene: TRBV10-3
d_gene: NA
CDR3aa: CAISERGGGFLTGNEQFF
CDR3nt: TGTGCCATCAGTGAAAGGGGGGGCGGTTTCCTAACTGGCAATGAGCAGTTCTTC

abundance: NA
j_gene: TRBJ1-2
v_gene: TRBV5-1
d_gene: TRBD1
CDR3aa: CASSLGGQNNYGYTF
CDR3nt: TGCGCCAGCAGCTTGGGGGGACAGAATAACTATGGCTACACCTTC

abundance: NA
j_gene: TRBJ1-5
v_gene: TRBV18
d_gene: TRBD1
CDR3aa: CASTGDRGSNQPQHF
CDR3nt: TGTGCCAGCACCGGGGACAGGGGGAGCAATCAGCCCCAGCATTTT

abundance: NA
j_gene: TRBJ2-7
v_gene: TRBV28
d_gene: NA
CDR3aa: CASSSQGQTYEQYF
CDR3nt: TGTGCCAGCAGTTCCCAAGGACAGACCTACGAGCAGTACTTC

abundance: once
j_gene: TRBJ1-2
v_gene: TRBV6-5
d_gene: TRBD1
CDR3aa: CASVSRQGARGYTF
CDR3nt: TGTGCCAGCGTATCGAGACAGGGGGCGAGGGGCTACACCTTC

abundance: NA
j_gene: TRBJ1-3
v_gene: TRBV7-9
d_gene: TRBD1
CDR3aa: CASSAGGTAGNTIYF
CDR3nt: TGTGCCAGCAGCGCCGGCGGGACAGCTGGAAACACCATATATTTT

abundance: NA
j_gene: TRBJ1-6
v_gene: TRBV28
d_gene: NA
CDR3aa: CASRKEEGSVYNSPLHF
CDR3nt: TGTGCCAGCCGTAAGGAGGAGGGGTCCGTCTATAATTCACCCCTCCACTTT

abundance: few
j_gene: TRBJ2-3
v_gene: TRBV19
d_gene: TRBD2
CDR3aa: CASSIDWDYTDTQYF
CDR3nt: TGTGCCAGTAGTATAGATTGGGACTACACAGATACGCAGTATTTT

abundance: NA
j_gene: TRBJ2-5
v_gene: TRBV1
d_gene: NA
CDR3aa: CTSSPPRGAQETQYF
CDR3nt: TGCACCAGCAGCCCTCCCAGGGGGGCCCAAGAGACCCAGTACTTC

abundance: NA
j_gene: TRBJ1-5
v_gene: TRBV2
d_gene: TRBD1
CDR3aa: CASSGNRGRQPQHF
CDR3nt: TGTGCCAGCAGCGGCAACAGGGGACGGCAGCCCCAGCATTTT

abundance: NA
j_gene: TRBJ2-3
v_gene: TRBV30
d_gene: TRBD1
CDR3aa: CAWKKGASTDTQYF
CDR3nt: TGTGCCTGGAAAAAGGGGGCCAGCACAGATACGCAGTATTTT

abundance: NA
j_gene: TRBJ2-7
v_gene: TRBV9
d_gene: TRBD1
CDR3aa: CASSATGTGASEQYF
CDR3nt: TGTGCCAGCAGCGCGACCGGGACAGGGGCCAGCGAGCAGTACTTC

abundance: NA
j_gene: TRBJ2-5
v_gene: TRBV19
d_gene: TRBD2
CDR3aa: CASSIWAGGQETQYF
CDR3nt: TGTGCCAGTAGTATATGGGCGGGGGGGCAAGAGACCCAGTACTTC

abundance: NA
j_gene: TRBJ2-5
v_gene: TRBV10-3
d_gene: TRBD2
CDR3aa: CATRGLAGDQETQYF
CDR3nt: TGTGCCACAAGAGGACTAGCGGGGGACCAAGAGACCCAGTACTTC

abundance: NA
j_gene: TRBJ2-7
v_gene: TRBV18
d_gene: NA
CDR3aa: CASSPNYRGSYEQYF
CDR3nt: TGTGCCAGCTCACCAAATTACCGGGGTAGCTACGAGCAGTACTTC

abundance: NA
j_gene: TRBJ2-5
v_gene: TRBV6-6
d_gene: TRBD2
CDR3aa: CASIPGTTQETQYF
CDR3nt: TGTGCCAGCATTCCCGGGACTACCCAAGAGACCCAGTACTTC

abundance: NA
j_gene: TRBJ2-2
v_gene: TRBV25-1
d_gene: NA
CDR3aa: CASSGEGAPNTGELFF
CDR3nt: TGTGCCAGCAGTGGGGAAGGGGCGCCGAACACCGGGGAGCTGTTTTTT

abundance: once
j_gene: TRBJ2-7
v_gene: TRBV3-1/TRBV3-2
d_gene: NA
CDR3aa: CASSQAPTSYEQYF
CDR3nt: TGTGCCAGCAGCCAAGCCCCGACATCCTACGAGCAGTACTTC

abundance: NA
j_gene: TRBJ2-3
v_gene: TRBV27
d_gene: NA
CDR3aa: CASSLTGTTDTQYF
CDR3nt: TGTGCCAGCAGTCTCACAGGGACCACAGATACGCAGTATTTT

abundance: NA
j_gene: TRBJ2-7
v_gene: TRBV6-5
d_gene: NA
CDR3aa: CASSRDTASYEQYF
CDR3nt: TGTGCCAGCAGCCGGGACACAGCCTCCTACGAGCAGTACTTC